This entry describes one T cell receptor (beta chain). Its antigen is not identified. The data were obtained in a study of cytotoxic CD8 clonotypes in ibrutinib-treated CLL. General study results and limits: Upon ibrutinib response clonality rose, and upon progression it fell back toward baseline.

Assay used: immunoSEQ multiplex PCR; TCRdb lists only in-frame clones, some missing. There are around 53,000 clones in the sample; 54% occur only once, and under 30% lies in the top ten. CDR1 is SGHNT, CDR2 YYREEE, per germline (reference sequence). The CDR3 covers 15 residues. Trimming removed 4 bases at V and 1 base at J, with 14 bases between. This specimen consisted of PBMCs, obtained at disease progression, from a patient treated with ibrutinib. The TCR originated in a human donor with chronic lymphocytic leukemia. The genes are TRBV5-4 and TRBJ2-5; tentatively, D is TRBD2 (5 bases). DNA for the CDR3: TGTGCCAGCAGCCCCCTAGTCGCGGGCCAAGAGACCCAGTACTTC. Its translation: CASSPLVAGQETQYF.